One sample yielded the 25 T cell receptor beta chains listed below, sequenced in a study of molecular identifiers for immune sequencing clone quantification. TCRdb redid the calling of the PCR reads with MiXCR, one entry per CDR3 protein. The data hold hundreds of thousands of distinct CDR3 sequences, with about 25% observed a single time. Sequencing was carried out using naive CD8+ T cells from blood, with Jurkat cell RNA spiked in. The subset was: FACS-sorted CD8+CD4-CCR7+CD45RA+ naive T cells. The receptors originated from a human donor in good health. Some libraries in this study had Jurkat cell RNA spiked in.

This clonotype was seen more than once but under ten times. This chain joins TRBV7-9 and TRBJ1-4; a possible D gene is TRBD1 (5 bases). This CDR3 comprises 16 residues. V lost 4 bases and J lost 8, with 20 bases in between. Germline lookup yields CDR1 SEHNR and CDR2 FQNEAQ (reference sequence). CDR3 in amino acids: CASSSAARDGPEKLFF. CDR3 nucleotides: TGTGCCAGCAGCTCCGCCGCCCGGGACGGACCGGAAAAACTGTTTTTT.

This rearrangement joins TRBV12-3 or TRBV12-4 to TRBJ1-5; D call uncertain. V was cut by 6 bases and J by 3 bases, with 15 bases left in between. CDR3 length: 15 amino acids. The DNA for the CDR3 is TGTGCCAGCAGCTCCCACGACGGTCCCAATCAGCCCCAGCATTTT. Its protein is CASSSHDGPNQPQHF.

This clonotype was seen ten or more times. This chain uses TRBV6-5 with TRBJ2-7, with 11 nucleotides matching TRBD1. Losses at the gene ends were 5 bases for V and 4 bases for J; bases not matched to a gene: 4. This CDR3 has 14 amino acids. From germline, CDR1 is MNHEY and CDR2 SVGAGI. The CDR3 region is CASSTGQGGYEQYF. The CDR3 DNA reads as TGTGCCAGCAGTACGGGACAGGGGGGATACGAGCAGTACTTC.

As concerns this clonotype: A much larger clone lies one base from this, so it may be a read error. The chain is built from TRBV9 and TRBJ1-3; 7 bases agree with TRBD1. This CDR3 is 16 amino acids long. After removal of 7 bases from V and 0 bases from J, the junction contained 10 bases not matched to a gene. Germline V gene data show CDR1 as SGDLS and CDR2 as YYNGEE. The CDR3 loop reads CASGLSGQASGNTIYF. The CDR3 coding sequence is TGTGCCAGCGGCTTATCTGGACAGGCCTCTGGAAACACCATATATTTT.

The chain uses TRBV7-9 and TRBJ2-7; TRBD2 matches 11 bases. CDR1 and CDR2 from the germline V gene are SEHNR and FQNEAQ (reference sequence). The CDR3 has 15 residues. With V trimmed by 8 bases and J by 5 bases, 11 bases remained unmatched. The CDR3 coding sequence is TGTGCCAGCGGTTCGGTGACTAGCGGGATGGACGAGCAGTACTTC. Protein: CASGSVTSGMDEQYF.

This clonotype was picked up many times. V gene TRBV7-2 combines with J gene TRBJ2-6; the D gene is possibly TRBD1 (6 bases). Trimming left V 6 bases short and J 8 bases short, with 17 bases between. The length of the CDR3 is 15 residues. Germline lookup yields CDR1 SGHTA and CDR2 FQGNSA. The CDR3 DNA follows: TGTGCCAGCAGTCGTATCGACAGGACGACCAACGTCCTGACTTTC. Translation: CASSRIDRTTNVLTF.

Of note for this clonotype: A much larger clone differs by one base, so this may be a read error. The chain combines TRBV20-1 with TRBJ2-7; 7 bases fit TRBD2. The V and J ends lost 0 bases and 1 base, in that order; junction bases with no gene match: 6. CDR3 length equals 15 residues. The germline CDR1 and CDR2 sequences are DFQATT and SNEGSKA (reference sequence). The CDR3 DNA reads TGCAGTGCTAGAGATCTCCTAGCGGAATCCTACGAGCAGTACTTC. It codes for CSARDLLAESYEQYF.

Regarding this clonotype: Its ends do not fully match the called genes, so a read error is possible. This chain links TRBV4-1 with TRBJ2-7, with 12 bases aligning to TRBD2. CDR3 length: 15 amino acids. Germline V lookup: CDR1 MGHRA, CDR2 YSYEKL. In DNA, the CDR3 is TGCGCCGGCAGCCAAGGACTAGCGGGGACTTACGAGCAGTACTTC. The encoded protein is CAGSQGLAGTYEQYF.

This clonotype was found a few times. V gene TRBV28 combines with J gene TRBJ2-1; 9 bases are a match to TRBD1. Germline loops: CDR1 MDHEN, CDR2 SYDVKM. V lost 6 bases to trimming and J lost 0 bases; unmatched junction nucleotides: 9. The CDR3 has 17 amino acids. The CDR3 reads CASSPGTGLSSYNEQFF. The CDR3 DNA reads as TGTGCCAGCAGCCCCGGGACAGGGCTTAGCTCCTACAATGAGCAGTTCTTC.

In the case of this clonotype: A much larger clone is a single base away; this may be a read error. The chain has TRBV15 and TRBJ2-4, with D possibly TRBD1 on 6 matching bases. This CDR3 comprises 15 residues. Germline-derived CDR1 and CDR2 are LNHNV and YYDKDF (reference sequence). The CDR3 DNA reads TGTGCCGCCAGCAGGGGAGACAGCCCCGAAAACATTCAGTACTTC. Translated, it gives CAASRGDSPENIQYF.

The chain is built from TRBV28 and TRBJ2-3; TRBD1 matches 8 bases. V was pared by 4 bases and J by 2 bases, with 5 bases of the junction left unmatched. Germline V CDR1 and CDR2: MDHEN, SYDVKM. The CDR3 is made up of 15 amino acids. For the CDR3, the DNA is TGTGCCAGCAGTTCGGACAGGGACTTCACAGATACGCAGTATTTT. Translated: CASSSDRDFTDTQYF. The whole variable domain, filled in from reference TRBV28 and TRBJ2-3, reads DVKVTQSSRYLVKRTGEKVFLECVQDMDHENMFWYRQDPGLGLRLIYFSYDVKMKEKGDIPEGYSVSREKKERFSLILESASTNQTSMYLCASSSDRDFTDTQYFGPGTRLTVL.

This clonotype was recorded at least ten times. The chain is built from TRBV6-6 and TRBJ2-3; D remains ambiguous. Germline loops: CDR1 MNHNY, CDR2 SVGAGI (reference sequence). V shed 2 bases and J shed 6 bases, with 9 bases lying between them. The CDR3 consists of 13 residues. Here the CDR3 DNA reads TGTGCCAGCAGTTACCCGGACGGCGATACGCAGTATTTT. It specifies CASSYPDGDTQYF.

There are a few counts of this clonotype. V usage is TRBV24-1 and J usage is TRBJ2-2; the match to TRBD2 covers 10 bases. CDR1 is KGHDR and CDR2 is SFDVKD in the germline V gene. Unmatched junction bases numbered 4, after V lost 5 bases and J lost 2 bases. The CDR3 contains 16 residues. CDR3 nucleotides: TGTGCCACCAGTGCACTAGCGGGGATCAACACCGGGGAGCTGTTTTTT. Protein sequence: CATSALAGINTGELFF.

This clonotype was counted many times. CDR3 sequence reads: CASSRGDPGFF. The DNA of the CDR3 is TGTGCCAGCAGCAGAGGGGACCCCGGGTTCTTC. This chain joins TRBV12-3 or TRBV12-4 and TRBJ2-1; D possibly matches TRBD1 or TRBD2 (5 bases each). V was shortened by 6 bases and J by 15 bases, with 15 bases between the two germline ends. This CDR3 has 11 residues.

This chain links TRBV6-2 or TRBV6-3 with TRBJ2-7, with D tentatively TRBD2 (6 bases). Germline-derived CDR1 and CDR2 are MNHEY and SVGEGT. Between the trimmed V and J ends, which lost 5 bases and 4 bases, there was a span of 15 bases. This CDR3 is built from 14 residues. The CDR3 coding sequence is TGTGCCAGCAGTCCCATAGGGAGCGGGTACGAGCAGTACTTC. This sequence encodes CASSPIGSGYEQYF.

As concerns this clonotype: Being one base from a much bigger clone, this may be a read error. The DNA of the CDR3 is TGTGCCAGCGGTTACTCCCCCCGCGGGGCTAACTATGGCTACACCTTC. This codes for CASGYSPRGANYGYTF. The rearrangement uses TRBV6-5 and TRBJ1-2; D remains unclear. In germline, CDR1 is MNHEY, CDR2 SVGAGI. This CDR3 spans 16 amino acids.

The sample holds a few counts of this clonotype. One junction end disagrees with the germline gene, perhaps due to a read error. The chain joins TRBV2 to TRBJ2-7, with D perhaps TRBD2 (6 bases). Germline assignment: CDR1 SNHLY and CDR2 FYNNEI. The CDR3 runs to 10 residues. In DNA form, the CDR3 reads TGTGCCGGCAGTGCGGGGGAGCAGTACTTC. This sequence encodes CAGSAGEQYF. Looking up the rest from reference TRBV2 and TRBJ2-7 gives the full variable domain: EPEVTQTPSHQVTQMGQEVILRCVPISNHLYFYWYRQILGQKVEFLVSFYNNEISEKSEIFDDQFSVERPDGSNFTLKIRSTKLEDSAMYFCAGSAGEQYFGPGTRLTVT.

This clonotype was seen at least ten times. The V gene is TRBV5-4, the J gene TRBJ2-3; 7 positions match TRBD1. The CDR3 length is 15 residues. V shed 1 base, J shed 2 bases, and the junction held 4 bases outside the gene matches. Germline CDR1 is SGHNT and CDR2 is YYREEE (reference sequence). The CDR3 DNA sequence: TGTGCCAGCAGCTTGATCGGGACAGTCACAGATACGCAGTATTTT. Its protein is CASSLIGTVTDTQYF.

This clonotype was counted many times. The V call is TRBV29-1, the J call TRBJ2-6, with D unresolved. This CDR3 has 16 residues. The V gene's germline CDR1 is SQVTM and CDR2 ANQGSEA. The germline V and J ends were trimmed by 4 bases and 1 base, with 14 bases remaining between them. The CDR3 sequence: CSVVHYQRSGANVLTF. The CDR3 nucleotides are TGCAGCGTTGTTCATTATCAGAGATCTGGGGCCAACGTCCTGACTTTC.

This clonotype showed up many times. CDR3 sequence (DNA): TGTGCCAGCAGTTACTCGAGGTTCCAGAGCTCCTACGAGCAGTACTTC. Protein sequence: CASSYSRFQSSYEQYF. This chain uses TRBV6-2 or TRBV6-3 with TRBJ2-7; D unclear. The germline CDR1 and CDR2 sequences are MNHEY and SVGEGT. Trimming shortened V by 0 bases and J by 0 bases, and 12 bases separated the two germline ends. The CDR3 spans 16 residues.

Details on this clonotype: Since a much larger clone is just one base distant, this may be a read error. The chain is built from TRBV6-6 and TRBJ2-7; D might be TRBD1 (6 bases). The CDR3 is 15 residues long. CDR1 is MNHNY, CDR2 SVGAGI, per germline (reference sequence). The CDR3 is CASSSNRDYSCEQYF. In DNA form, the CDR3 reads TGTGCCAGCAGTTCAAACAGGGATTACTCCTGCGAGCAGTACTTC.

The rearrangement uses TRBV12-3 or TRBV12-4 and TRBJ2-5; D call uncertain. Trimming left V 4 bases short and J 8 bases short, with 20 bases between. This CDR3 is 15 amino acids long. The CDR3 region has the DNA TGTGCCAGCAGTTCGGCCGGAGCCCTCAAAGGAACCCAGTACTTC. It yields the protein CASSSAGALKGTQYF.

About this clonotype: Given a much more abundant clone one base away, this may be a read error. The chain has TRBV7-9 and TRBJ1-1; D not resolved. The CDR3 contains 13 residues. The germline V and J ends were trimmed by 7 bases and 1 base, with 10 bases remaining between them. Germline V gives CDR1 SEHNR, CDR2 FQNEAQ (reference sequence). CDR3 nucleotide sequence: TGTGCCAGCACCTTCAGTCCGAACACTGAAGCTTTCTTT. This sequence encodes CASTFSPNTEAFF.

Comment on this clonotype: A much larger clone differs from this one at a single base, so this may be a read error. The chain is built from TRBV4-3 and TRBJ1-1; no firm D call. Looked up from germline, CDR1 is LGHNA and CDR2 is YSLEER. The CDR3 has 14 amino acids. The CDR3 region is CASGQDSITTEAFF. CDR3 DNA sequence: TGCGCCAGCGGCCAAGATAGCATCACCACTGAAGCTTTCTTT.

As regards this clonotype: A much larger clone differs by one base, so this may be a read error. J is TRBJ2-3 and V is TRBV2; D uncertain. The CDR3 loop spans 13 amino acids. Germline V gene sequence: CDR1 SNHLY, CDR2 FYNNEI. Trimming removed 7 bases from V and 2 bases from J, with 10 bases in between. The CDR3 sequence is CASTGLPTDTQYF. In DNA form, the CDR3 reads TGTGCCAGCACAGGCTTACCCACAGATACGCAGTATTTT.